The sequence of this T cell receptor (beta chain) was determined in a study of T cells in narcolepsy. The wider study: Enrolled donors included narcolepsy type 1 or type 2 patients and healthy controls.

The trim removed 6 bases at V and 7 bases at J, leaving 20 bases unmatched. Germline assignment: CDR1 MNHEY and CDR2 SMNVEV (reference sequence). The CDR3 totals 17 residues. Study outcomes and limitations: Autoreactive clonotypes reportedly recurred in blood of same and different patients, not controls. Comparing one patient's CSF and blood CD4+ clonotypes highlighted HCRT- and TRIB2-specific autoreactive clonotypes.

Comments on this clone: Its target is unknown. With only one base between it and a far larger clone, this is likely a read error.

Sequencing was performed with immunoSEQ multiplex PCR; in TCRdb, only in-frame clones are kept and a portion is missing. The sample carries some 180 clones, about 23% recorded once. The V and J genes are TRBV27 and TRBJ2-7, with 8 bases that match TRBD1. Sequenced: cultured CD4+ T cells from cerebrospinal fluid. The sequence derives from a human donor with narcolepsy. CDR3 nucleotide sequence: TGTGCCAGCAGAAACCTCGCAGGGGGCGGCGGGTACAATGAGCAGTACTTC. Translation gives CASRNLAGGGGYNEQYF.